This T cell receptor (beta chain) appears in the sequencing data of a study of cytomegalovirus exposure and HLA in healthy donors. Study-wide results and caveats: Earlier results showed most TCR beta V segments being productive about 90% or about 30% of the time. The sole available immune exposure information was CMV serostatus.

Primers for the PCR totalled 60 Vbeta and 13 Jbeta. The table came from immunoSEQ multiplex PCR; TCRdb's copy has only in-frame clones and leaves some out. The sample has about 140,000 clones; 88% are singletons. J gave up 5 bases and V 4 bases, and 9 bases lay outside the gene matches. CDR3 length: 15 amino acids. Looked up from germline, CDR1 is SNHLY and CDR2 is FYNNEI. Only one count was recorded for this clone. Its antigen is currently unknown. The chain has TRBV2 and TRBJ2-5; 8 bases are a match to TRBD2. The receptor was derived from a woman aged 40 to 50 in good health and CMV-seronegative. Sequences were obtained from PBMCs. The chain's CDR3 is CASSVMGLGPETQYF. The CDR3 nucleotides read TGTGCCAGCAGTGTAATGGGACTAGGGCCGGAGACCCAGTACTTC.